The clone carrying this TCR beta chain was counted a few times. The antigen is not known. This sample stems from a study of vaccination effects on CD4 cells after COVID-19. The overall study: Roughly 1.9 million PBMC were placed in each well, which was supplemented with 10 IU/ml IL-2 and roughly 10 ug/ml peptides.

The CDR3 is 15 residues long. Only in-frame clones appear in the TCRdb table, and some are missing; sequencing was by immunoSEQ multiplex PCR. Among approximately 66,000 clones listed, 65% to 80% were seen once. Study findings and constraints: Just 1 of 255 vaccine-induced clones in healthy recipients was cross-reactive.

Once cultured for roughly ten days, the cells underwent separation to obtain CD4+ T cells. Subjects were given two BNT162b2 or mRNA-1273 vaccine doses. Absence of prior SARS-CoV-2 infection characterized the vaccine recipients, who showed negative nucleocapsid antibodies. Half of the medium was exchanged for IL-2 medium on both days 3 and 7. The rearrangement uses TRBV21-1 and TRBJ1-1; the tabulated D call, TRBD1, remains unverified against the DNA. TRBV21-1 is marked as a pseudogene. The receptor was derived from a human donor who received a COVID-19 vaccine. The source material was CD4+ T cells from PBMCs cultured without peptide, sampled after COVID-19 vaccination. CDR3: CASSARRRQDTEAFF. Written as DNA, the CDR3 is TGTGCCAGCAGCGCTAGGCGCAGACAGGACACTGAAGCTTTCTTT.